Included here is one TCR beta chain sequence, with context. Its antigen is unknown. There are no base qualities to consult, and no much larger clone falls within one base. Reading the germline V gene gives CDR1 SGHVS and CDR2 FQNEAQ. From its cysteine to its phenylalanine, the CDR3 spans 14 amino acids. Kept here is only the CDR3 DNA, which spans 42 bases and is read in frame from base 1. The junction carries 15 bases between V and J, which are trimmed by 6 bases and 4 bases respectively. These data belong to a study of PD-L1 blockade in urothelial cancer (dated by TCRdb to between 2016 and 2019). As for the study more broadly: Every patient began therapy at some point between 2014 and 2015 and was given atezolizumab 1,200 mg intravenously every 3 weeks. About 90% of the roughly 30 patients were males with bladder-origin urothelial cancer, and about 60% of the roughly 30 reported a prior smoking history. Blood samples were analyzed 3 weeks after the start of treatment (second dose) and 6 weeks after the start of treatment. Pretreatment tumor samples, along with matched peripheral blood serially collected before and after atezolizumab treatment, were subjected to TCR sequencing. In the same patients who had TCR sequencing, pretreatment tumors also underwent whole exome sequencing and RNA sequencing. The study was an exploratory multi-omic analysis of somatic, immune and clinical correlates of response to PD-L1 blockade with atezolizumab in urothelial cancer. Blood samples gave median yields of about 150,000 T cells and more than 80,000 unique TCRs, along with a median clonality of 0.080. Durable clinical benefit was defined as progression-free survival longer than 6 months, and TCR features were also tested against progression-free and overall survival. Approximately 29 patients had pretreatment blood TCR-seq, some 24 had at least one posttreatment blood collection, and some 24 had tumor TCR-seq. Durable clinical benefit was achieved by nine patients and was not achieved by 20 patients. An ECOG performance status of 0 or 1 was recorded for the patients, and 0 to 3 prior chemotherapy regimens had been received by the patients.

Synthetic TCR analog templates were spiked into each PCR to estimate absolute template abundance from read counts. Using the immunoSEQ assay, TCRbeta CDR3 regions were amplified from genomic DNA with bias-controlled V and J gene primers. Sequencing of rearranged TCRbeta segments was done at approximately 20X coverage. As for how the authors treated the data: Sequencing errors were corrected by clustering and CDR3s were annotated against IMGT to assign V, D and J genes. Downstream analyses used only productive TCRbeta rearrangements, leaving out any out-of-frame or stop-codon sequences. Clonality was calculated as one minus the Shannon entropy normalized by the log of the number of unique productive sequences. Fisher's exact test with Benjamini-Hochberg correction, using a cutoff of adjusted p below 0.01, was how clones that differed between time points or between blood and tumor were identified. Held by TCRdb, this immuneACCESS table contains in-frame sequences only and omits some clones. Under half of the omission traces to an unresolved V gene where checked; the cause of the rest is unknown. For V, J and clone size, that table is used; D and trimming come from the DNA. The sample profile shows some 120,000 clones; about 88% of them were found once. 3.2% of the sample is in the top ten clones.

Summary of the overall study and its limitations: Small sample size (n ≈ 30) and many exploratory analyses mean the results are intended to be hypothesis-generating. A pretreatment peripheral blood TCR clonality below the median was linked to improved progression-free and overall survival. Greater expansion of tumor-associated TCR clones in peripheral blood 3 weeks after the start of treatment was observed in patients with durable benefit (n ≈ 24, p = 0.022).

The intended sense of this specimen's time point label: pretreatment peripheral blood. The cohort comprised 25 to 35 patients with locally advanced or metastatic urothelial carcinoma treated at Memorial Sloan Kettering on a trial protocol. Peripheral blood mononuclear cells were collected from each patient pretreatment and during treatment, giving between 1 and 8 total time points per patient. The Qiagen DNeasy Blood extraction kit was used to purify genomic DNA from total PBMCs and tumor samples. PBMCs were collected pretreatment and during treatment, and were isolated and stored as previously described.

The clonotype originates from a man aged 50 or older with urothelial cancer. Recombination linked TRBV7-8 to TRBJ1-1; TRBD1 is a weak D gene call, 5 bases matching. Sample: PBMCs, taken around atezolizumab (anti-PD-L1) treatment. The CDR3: CASRTDGGGTEAFF. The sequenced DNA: TGTGCCAGCAGGACCGATGGCGGGGGCACTGAAGCTTTCTTT.